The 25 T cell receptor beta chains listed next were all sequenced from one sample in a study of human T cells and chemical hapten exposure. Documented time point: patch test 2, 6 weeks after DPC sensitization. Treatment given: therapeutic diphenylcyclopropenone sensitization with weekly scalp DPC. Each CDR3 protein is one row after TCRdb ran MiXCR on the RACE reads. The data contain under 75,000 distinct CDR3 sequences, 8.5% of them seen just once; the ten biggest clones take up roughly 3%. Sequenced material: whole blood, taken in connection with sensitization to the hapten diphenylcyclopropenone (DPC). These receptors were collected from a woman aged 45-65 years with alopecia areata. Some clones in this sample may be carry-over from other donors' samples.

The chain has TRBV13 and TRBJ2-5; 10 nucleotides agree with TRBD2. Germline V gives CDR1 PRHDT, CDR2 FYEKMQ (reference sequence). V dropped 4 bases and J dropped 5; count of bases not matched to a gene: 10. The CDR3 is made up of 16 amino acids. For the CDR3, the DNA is TGTGCCAGCAGCTCCCGTTCTAGCGGGAGAAGTGAGACCCAGTACTTC. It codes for CASSSRSSGRSETQYF.

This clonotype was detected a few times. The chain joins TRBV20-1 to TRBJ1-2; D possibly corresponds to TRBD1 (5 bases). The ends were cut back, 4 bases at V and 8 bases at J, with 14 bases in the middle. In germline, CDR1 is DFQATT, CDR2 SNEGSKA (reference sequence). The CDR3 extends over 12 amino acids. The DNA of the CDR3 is TGCAGTGCTATCAGGACAACCGACGGCTACACCTTC. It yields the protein CSAIRTTDGYTF.

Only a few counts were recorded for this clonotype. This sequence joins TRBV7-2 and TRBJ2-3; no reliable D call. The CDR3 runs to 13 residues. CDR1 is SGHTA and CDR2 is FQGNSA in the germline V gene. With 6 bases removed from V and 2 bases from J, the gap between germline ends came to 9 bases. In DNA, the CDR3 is TGTGCCAGCAGTATAGGTGTCACAGATACGCAGTATTTT. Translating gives CASSIGVTDTQYF.

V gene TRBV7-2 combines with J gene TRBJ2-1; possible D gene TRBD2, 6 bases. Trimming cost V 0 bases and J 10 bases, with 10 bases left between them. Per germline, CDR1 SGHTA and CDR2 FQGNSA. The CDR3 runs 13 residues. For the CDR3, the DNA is TGTGCCAGCAGCTTAGCAGAGGCGGGAGAGCAGTTCTTC. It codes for CASSLAEAGEQFF.

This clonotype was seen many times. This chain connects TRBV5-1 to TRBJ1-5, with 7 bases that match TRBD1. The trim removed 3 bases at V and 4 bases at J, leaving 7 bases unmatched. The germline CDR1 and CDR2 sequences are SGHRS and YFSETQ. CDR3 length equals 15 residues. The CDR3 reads CASSSGTADNQPQHF. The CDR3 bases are TGCGCCAGCAGCTCCGGGACAGCAGATAATCAGCCCCAGCATTTT.

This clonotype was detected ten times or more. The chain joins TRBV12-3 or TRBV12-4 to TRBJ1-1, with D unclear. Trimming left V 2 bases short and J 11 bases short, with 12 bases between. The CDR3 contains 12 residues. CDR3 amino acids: CASSLRGRGAFF. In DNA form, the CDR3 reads TGTGCCAGCAGTTTACGGGGTCGAGGGGCTTTCTTT.

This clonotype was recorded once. The CDR3 sequence is CASSTLAGVNTDTQYF. The DNA of the CDR3 is TGTGCCAGCAGCACTCTAGCGGGAGTTAACACAGATACGCAGTATTTT. V and J are TRBV7-9 and TRBJ2-3; TRBD2 agrees at 10 bases. With 5 bases clipped from V and 2 bases from J, the junction kept 7 bases outside the gene matches. The CDR3 sequence is 16 residues long. Germline CDR1 is SEHNR and CDR2 is FQNEAQ (reference sequence).

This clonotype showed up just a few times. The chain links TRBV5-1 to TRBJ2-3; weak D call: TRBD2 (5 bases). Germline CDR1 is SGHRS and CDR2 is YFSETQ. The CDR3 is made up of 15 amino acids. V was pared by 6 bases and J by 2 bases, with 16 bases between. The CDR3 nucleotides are TGCGCCAGCACCTCCAGCGGACTCCTCACAGATACGCAGTATTTT. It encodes CASTSSGLLTDTQYF. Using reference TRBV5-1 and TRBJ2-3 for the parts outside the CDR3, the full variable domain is KAGVTQTPRYLIKTRGQQVTLSCSPISGHRSVSWYQQTPGQGLQFLFEYFSETQRNKGNFPGRFSGRQFSNSRSEMNVSTLELGDSALYLCASTSSGLLTDTQYFGPGTRLTVL.

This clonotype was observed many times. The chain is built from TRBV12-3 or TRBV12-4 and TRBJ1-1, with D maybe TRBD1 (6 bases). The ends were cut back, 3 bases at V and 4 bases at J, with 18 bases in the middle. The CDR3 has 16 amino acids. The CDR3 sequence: CASSFGGGARGTEAFF. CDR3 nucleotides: TGTGCCAGCAGTTTCGGAGGGGGGGCCAGGGGCACTGAAGCTTTCTTT.

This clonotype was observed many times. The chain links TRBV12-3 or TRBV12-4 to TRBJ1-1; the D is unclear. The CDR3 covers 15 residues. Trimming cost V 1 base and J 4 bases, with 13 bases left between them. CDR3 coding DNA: TGTGCCAGCAGTTTAGGGATCGGAGGTGCCACTGAAGCTTTCTTT. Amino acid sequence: CASSLGIGGATEAFF.

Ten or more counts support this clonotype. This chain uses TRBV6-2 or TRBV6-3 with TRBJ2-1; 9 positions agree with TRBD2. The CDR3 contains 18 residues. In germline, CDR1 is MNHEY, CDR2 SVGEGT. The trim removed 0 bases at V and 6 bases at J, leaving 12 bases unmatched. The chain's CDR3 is CASSYSTSGGTSSNEQFF. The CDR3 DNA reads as TGTGCCAGCAGTTACTCGACGAGCGGGGGGACTTCCAGCAATGAGCAGTTCTTC.

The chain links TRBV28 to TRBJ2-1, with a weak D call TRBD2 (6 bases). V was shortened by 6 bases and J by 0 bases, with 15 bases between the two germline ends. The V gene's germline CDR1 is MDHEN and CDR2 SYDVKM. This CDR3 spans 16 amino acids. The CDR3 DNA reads TGTGCCAGCAGGATAGCGGCTCATAGCTCCTACAATGAGCAGTTCTTC. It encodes CASRIAAHSSYNEQFF.

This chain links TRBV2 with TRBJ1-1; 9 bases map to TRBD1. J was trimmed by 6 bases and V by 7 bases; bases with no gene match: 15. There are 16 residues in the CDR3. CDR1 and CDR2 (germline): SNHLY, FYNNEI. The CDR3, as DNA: TGTGCCAGCACCACCCCTAAGGGACAGGGAGAGTCTGAAGCTTTCTTT. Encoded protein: CASTTPKGQGESEAFF.

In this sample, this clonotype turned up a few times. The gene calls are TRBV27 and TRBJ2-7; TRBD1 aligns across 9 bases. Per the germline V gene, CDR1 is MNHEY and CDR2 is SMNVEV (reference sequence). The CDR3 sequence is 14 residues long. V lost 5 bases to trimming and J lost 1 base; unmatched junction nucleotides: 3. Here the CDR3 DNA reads TGTGCCAGCAGTACCGGGACAGGGTCCTACGAGCAGTACTTC. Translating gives CASSTGTGSYEQYF.

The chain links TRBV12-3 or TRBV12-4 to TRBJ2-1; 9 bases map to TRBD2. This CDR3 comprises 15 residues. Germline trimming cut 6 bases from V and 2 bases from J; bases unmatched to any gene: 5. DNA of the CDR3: TGTGCCAGCAGAAAAAGCGGGAGGACCTACAATGAGCAGTTCTTC. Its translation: CASRKSGRTYNEQFF.

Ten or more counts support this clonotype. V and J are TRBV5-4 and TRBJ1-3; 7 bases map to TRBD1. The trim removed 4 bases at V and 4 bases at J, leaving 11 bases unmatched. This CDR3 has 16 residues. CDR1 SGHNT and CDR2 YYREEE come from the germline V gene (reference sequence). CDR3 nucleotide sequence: TGTGCCAGCAGCCGCGCCGAGGGGGCGTTCGGAAACACCATATATTTT. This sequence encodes CASSRAEGAFGNTIYF.

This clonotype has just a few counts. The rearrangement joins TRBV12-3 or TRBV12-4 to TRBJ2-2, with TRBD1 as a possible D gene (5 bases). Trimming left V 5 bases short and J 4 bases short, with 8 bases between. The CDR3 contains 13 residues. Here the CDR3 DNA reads TGTGCCAGCAGTACAGGAGTCACCGGGGAGCTGTTTTTT. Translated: CASSTGVTGELFF.

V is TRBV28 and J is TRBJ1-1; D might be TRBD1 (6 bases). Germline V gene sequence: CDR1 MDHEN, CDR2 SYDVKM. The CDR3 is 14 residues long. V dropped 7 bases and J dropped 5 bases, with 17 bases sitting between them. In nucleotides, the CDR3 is TGTGCCAGCACCTACCAGCTAACAGGGACTGAAGCTTTCTTT. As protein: CASTYQLTGTEAFF.

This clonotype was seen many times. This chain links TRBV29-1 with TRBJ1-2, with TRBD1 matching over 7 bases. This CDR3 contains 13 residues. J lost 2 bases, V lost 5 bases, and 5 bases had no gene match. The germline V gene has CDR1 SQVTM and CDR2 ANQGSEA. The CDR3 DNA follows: TGCAGCGTTCAACCGACAGGGAACTATGGCTACACCTTC. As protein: CSVQPTGNYGYTF.

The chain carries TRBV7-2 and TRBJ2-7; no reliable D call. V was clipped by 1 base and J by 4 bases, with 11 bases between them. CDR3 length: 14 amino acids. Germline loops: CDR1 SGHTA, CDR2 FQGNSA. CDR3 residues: CASSLDPSAYEQYF. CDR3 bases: TGTGCCAGCAGCTTAGATCCTAGTGCATACGAGCAGTACTTC.

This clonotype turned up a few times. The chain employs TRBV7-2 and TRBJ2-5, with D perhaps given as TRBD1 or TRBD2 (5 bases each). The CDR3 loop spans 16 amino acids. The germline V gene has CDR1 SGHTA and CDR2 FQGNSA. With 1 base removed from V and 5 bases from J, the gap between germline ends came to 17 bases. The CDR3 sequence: CASSLGGTTRTETQYF. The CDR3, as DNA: TGTGCCAGCAGCTTAGGAGGGACGACAAGAACGGAGACCCAGTACTTC.

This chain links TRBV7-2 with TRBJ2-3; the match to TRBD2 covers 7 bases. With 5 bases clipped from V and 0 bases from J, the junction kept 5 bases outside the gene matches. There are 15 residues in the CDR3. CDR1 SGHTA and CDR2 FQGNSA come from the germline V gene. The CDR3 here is CASSRAGDSTDTQYF. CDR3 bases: TGTGCCAGCAGCAGGGCGGGGGACAGCACAGATACGCAGTATTTT.

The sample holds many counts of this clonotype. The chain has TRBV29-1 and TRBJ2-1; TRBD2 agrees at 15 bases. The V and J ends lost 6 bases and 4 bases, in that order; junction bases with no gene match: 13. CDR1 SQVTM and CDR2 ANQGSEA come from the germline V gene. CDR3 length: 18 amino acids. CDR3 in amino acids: CSVVGLAGGPGEYNEQFF. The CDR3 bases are TGCAGCGTCGTCGGACTAGCGGGAGGGCCGGGCGAGTACAATGAGCAGTTCTTC.

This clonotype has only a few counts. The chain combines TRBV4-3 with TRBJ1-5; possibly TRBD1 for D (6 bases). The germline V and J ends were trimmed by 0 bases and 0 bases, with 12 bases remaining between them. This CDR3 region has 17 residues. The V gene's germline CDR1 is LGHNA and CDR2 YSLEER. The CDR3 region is CASSQEDRRNSNQPQHF. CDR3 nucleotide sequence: TGCGCCAGCAGCCAAGAAGACAGGCGGAATAGCAATCAGCCCCAGCATTTT.

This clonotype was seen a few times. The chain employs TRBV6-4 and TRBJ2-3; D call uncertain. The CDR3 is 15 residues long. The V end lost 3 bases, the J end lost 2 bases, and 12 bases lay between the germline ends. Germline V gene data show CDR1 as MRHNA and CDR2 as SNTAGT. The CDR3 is CASSETGHNTDTQYF. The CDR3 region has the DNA TGTGCCAGCAGTGAGACCGGCCATAACACAGATACGCAGTATTTT.